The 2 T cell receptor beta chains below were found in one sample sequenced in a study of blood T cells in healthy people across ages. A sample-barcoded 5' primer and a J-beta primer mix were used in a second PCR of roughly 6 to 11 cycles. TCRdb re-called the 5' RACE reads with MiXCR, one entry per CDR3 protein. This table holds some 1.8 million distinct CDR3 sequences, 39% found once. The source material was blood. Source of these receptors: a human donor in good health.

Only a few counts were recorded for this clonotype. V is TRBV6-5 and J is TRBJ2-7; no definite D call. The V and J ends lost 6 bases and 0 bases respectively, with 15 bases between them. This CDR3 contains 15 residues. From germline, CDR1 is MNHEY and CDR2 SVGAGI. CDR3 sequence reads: CASSLFFSNSYEQYF. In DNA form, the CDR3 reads TGTGCCAGCAGCCTATTTTTCTCGAACTCCTACGAGCAGTACTTC.

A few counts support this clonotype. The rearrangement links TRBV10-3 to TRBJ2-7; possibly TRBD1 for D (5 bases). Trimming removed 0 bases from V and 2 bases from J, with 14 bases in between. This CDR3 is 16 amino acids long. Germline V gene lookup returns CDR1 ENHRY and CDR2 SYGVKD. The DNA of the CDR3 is TGTGCCATCAGTGAGTCAGGGGCGCTTGGGACCTACGAGCAGTACTTC. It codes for CAISESGALGTYEQYF.